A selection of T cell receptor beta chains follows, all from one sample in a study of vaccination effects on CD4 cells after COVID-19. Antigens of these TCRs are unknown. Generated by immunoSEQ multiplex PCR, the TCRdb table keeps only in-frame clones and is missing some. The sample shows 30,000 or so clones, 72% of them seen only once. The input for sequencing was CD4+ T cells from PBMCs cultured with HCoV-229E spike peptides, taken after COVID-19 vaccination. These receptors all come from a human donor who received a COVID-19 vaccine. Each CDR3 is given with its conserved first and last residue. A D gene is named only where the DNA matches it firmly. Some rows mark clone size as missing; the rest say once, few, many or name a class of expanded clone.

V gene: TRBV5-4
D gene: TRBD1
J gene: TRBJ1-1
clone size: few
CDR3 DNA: TGTGCCAGCAGCTGGATGGGACAGGGTGGTACTGAAGCTTTCTTT
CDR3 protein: CASSWMGQGGTEAFF

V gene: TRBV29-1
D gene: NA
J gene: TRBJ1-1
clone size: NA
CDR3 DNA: TGCAGCGTTGAACTTGGACCAACTGAAGCTTTCTTT
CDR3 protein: CSVELGPTEAFF

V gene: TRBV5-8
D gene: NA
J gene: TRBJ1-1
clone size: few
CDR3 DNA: TGTGCCAGCAGCTTGGGTCTGCAGGGAAGGACTGAAGCTTTCTTT
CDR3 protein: CASSLGLQGRTEAFF

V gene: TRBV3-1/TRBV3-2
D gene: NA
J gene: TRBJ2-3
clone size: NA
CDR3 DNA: TGTGCCAGCAGCCAAGATAGTTATAAGGACACAGATACGCAGTATTTT
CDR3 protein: CASSQDSYKDTDTQYF

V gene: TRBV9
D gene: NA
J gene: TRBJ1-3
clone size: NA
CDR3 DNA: TGTGCCAGCAGCGTAGATCAGTCACCCGGAAACACCATATATTTT
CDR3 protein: CASSVDQSPGNTIYF

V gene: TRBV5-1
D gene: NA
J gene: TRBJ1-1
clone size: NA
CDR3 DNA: TGCGCCAGCAGCACAGATACGGGGAACACTGAAGCTTTCTTT
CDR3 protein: CASSTDTGNTEAFF

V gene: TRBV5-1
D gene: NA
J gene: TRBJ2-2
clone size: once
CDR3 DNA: TGCGCCAGCAGGGAGGGGGATTTCCCCGGGGAGCTGTTTTTT
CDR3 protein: CASREGDFPGELFF

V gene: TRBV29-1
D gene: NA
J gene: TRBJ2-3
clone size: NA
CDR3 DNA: TGCAGCGTTGAAGACCCGACGTGGTACAGGACAGATACGCAGTATTTT
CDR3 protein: CSVEDPTWYRTDTQYF

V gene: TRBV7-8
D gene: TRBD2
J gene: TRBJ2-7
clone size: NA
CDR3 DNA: TGTGCCAGCAGTCGACTAGCGGAGGAGCAGTACTTC
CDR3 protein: CASSRLAEEQYF

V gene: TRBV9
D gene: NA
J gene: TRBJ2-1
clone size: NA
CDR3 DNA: TGTGCCAGCAGCGCGGAGGAGTCCATTCGCTCCTACAATGAGCAGTTCTTC
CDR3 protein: CASSAEESIRSYNEQFF

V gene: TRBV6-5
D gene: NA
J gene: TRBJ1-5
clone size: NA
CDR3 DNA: TGTGCCAGCAGCGGGGGTGGCCAGCCCCAGCATTTT
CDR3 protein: CASSGGGQPQHF

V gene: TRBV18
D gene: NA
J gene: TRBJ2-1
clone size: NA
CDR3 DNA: TGTGCCAGCTCAGGACAGAACTCCAACAATGAGCAGTTCTTC
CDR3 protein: CASSGQNSNNEQFF

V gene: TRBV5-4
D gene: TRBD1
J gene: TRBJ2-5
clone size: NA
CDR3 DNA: TGTGCCAGCAGCTCCGGTAACAGGGGTCTAGAGACCCAGTACTTC
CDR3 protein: CASSSGNRGLETQYF

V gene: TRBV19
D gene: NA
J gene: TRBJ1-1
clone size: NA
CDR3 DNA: TGTGCCAGTAGTGACGGTCTCCGAGGAATGAACACTGAAGCTTTCTTT
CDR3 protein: CASSDGLRGMNTEAFF

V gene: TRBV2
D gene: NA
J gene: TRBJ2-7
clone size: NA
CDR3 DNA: TGTGCCAGCAGTGGACGACAGCCTTGGCACGAGCAGTACTTC
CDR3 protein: CASSGRQPWHEQYF

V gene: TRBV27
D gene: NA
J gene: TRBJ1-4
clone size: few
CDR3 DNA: TGTGCCAGCAGTTTAGGCCAACGTAATGAAAAACTGTTTTTT
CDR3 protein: CASSLGQRNEKLFF

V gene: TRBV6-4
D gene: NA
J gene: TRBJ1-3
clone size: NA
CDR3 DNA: TGTGCCACCCCAGTGATAAAAAGACGGCTCTCTGGAAACACCATATATTTT
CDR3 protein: CATPVIKRRLSGNTIYF

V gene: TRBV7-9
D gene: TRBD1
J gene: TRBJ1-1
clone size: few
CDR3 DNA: TGTGCCAGCAGCTTTGGACAGGGAACCACTGAAGCTTTCTTT
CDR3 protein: CASSFGQGTTEAFF

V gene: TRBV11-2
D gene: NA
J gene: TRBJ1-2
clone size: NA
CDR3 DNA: TGTGCCAGCACCGCAACGGGTGTCTATGGCTACACCTTC
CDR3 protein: CASTATGVYGYTF

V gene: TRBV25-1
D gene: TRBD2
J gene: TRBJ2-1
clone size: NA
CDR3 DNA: TGTGCCAGCAGTGAGGGGGGGACTAGCGGGAGTAATGAGCAGTTCTTC
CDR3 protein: CASSEGGTSGSNEQFF

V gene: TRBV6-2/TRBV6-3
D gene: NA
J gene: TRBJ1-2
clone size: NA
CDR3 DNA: TGTGCCAGCAGCCTCGTGGGGTCCGGGCGGTATGGCTACACCTTC
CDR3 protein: CASSLVGSGRYGYTF

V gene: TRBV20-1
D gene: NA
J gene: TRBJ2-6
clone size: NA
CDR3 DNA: TGCAGTGCTAGTCGCCATTCCGGGGCCAACGTCCTGACTTTC
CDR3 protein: CSASRHSGANVLTF

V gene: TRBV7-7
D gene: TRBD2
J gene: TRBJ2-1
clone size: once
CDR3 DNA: TGTGCCAGCAGCTTGAGCGGGGGGGCTTTCAATGAGCAGTTCTTC
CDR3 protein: CASSLSGGAFNEQFF

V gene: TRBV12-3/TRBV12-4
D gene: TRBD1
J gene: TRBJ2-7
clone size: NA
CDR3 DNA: TGTGCCAGCGGAAGGACAGGGGGCCACGAGCAGTACTTC
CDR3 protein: CASGRTGGHEQYF

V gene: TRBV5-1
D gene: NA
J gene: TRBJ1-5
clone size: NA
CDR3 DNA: TGCGCCAGCAGCCCCGGACACAATAGCAATCAGCCCCAGCATTTT
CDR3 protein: CASSPGHNSNQPQHF

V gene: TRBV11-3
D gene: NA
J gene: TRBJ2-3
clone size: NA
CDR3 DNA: TGTGCCAGCAGCTTAGGCGGGACTTTGACAGATACGCAGTATTTT
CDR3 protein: CASSLGGTLTDTQYF